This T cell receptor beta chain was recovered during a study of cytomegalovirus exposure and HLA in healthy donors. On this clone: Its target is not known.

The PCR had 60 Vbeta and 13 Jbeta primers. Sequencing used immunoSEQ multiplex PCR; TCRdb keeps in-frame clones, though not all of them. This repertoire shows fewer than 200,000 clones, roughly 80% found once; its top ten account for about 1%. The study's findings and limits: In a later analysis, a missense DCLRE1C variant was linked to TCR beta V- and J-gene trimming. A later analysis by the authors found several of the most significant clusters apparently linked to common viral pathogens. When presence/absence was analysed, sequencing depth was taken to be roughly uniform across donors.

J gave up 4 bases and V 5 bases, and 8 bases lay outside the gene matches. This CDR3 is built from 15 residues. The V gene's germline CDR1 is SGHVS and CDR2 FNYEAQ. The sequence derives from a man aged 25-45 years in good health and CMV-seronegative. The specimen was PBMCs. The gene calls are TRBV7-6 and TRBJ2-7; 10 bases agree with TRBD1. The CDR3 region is CASSPVGTGEYEQYF. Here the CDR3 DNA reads TGTGCCAGCAGCCCCGTAGGGACAGGGGAATACGAGCAGTACTTC.